The 18 T cell receptor beta chains given below trace back to one sample, sequenced in a study of cytomegalovirus exposure and HLA in healthy donors. Primers: 60 Vbeta forward and 13 Jbeta reverse. Here immunoSEQ multiplex PCR was the method, and the copy in TCRdb shows in-frame clones only, minus some. This sample has about 83,000 clones, with 80% to 90% found just once. The sample comprised PBMCs. These receptors all stem from a young woman in good health and CMV-seronegative.

This chain uses TRBV6-5 with TRBJ2-7, with a possible D match to TRBD1 (5 bases). With 0 bases removed from V and 2 bases from J, the gap between germline ends came to 11 bases. This CDR3 has 15 amino acids. The germline gives CDR1 MNHEY, CDR2 SVGAGI. CDR3 bases: TGTGCCAGCAGTTACTCCAGGGTTAAACCCTACGAGCAGTACTTC. This translates into CASSYSRVKPYEQYF.

The chain combines TRBV15 with TRBJ2-2; 10 nucleotides align to TRBD2. The CDR3 has 16 amino acids. V was clipped by 5 bases and J by 1 base; unmatched bases: 4. The V gene's germline CDR1 is LNHNV and CDR2 YYDKDF (reference sequence). CDR3 DNA sequence: TGTGCCACCAGCGATCGACTAGCGGGGAACACCGGGGAGCTGTTTTTT. It yields the protein CATSDRLAGNTGELFF. The whole variable domain, remainder taken from reference TRBV15 and TRBJ2-2, is DAMVIQNPRYQVTQFGKPVTLSCSQTLNHNVMYWYQQKSSQAPKLLFHYYDKDFNNEADTPDNFQSRRPNTSFCFLDIRSPGLGDTAMYLCATSDRLAGNTGELFFGEGSRLTVL.

This sequence joins TRBV6-1 and TRBJ2-1; 12 nucleotides match TRBD2. CDR1 MNHNS and CDR2 SASEGT come from the germline V gene. The CDR3 has 15 residues. Unmatched junction bases numbered 9, after V lost 7 bases and J lost 8 bases. Written as DNA, the CDR3 is TGTGCCAGCACAAGACTAGCGGGAGCATTGGATGAGCAGTTCTTC. Protein: CASTRLAGALDEQFF.

This chain links TRBV5-1 with TRBJ2-6; D unclear. V was cut by 4 bases and J by 2 bases, with 7 bases left in between. Germline loops: CDR1 SGHRS, CDR2 YFSETQ. The CDR3 totals 14 residues. CDR3 nucleotide sequence: TGCGCCAGCAGCCCCCAGGCTGGGGCCAACGTCCTGACTTTC. This translates into CASSPQAGANVLTF. Filled out from reference TRBV5-1 and TRBJ2-6, the complete variable domain reads KAGVTQTPRYLIKTRGQQVTLSCSPISGHRSVSWYQQTPGQGLQFLFEYFSETQRNKGNFPGRFSGRQFSNSRSEMNVSTLELGDSALYLCASSPQAGANVLTFGAGSRLTVL.

The V gene is TRBV9, the J gene TRBJ2-3, with D uncertain. The CDR3 has 13 amino acids. Per germline, CDR1 SGDLS and CDR2 YYNGEE. Trimming left V 0 bases short and J 7 bases short, with 9 bases between. For the CDR3, the DNA is TGTGCCAGCAGCGTAGCACACAAGTATACGCAGTATTTT. Its translation: CASSVAHKYTQYF.

This clone was counted a single time. CDR3 nucleotide sequence: TGTGCCAGCAGCGTAGCTCCTGGACTAGCGGCTCTAGGAGATACGCAGTATTTT. This codes for CASSVAPGLAALGDTQYF. The chain employs TRBV9 and TRBJ2-3; 10 bases agree with TRBD2. Unmatched junction bases numbered 12, after V lost 0 bases and J lost 5 bases. CDR1 and CDR2 from the germline V gene are SGDLS and YYNGEE. The CDR3 runs to 18 residues.

V usage is TRBV11-1 and J usage is TRBJ2-5, with D perhaps TRBD1 (6 bases). The end of the DNA is better explained by TRBJ2-7, so the J call may be wrong. Germline V gives CDR1 SGHAT, CDR2 FQDESV (reference sequence). The CDR3 has 15 residues. CDR3 sequence: CASSSDSLLAYEQYF. The CDR3, as DNA: TGTGCCAGCAGCTCGGACAGCCTACTTGCCTACGAGCAGTACTTC.

In this sample, this clone turned up once. V usage is TRBV27 and J usage is TRBJ2-1, with 13 bases identical to TRBD2. This CDR3 region has 15 residues. The ends lost 4 bases at V and 9 bases at J; junction bases unmatched: 6. CDR1 and CDR2 from the germline V gene are MNHEY and SMNVEV (reference sequence). CDR3 protein: CASSSGLAGVGEQFF. Here the CDR3 DNA reads TGTGCCAGCAGTTCCGGACTAGCGGGAGTGGGTGAGCAGTTCTTC.

The chain employs TRBV10-3 and TRBJ2-2; 9 nucleotides align to TRBD1. V was clipped by 5 bases and J by 4 bases; unmatched bases: 5. Germline CDR1 is ENHRY and CDR2 is SYGVKD. The CDR3 covers 15 residues. This chain's CDR3 is CAISIQGARTGELFF. The CDR3 nucleotides are TGTGCCATCAGTATACAGGGGGCGCGCACCGGGGAGCTGTTTTTT.

This CDR3 reads CSVFGGLAGGRGDTQYF. DNA of the CDR3: TGCAGCGTATTTGGGGGGCTAGCGGGAGGTCGTGGAGATACGCAGTATTTT. The chain has TRBV29-1 and TRBJ2-3, with 11 bases aligning to TRBD2. The trim removed 6 bases at V and 5 bases at J, leaving 16 bases unmatched. This CDR3 has 17 residues. Germline V gives CDR1 SQVTM, CDR2 ANQGSEA.

This rearrangement joins TRBV7-8 to TRBJ2-7; 9 bases line up with TRBD1. The germline gives CDR1 SGHVS, CDR2 FQNEAQ. Trimming cost V 5 bases and J 2 bases; bases outside gene matches: 7. This CDR3 is 15 amino acids long. The CDR3 nucleotides read TGTGCCAGCAGCCTGTCCGGGACAGGGACCTACGAGCAGTACTTC. Amino acids: CASSLSGTGTYEQYF. The complete variable domain, with remaining parts taken from reference TRBV7-8 and TRBJ2-7, reads GAGVSQSPRYKVAKRGQDVALRCDPISGHVSLFWYQQALGQGPEFLTYFQNEAQLDKSGLPSDRFFAERPEGSVSTLKIQRTQQEDSAVYLCASSLSGTGTYEQYFGPGTRLTVT.

The J gene is TRBJ2-3, the V gene TRBV5-6; possible D gene TRBD2, 6 bases. The CDR3 is 16 amino acids. Per germline, CDR1 SGHDT and CDR2 YYEEEE. V gave up 0 bases and J gave up 1 base, with 12 bases separating them. CDR3 in amino acids: CASSLATGVRTDTQYF. For the CDR3, the DNA is TGTGCCAGCAGCTTGGCTACGGGGGTGCGCACAGATACGCAGTATTTT.

This chain uses TRBV6-1 with TRBJ2-7; 7 bases align to TRBD1. The CDR3 length is 14 residues. CDR1 is MNHNS and CDR2 is SASEGT in the germline V gene. V lost 5 bases to trimming and J lost 1 base; unmatched junction nucleotides: 5. In DNA, the CDR3 is TGTGCCAGCAGTCACCGGGGACAGTCCTACGAGCAGTACTTC. This translates into CASSHRGQSYEQYF.

V and J are TRBV28 and TRBJ1-5; possibly TRBD1 for D (5 bases). V was trimmed by 10 bases and J by 7 bases, leaving 14 bases between them. This CDR3 is built from 12 residues. Looked up from germline, CDR1 is MDHEN and CDR2 is SYDVKM. CDR3 coding DNA: TGTGCCACCCTTCGGGGGGACCAGCCCCAGCATTTT. Its protein product is CATLRGDQPQHF.

The chain joins TRBV5-4 to TRBJ2-7, with D perhaps TRBD2 (6 bases). The CDR3 has 17 amino acids. Germline values: CDR1 SGHNT, CDR2 YYREEE (reference sequence). V lost 4 bases and J lost 6, with 26 bases in between. DNA for the CDR3: TGTGCCAGCAGCCCCGGTGGTGCGGGATCCCTCTACGTCGAGCAGTACTTC. As protein: CASSPGGAGSLYVEQYF.

J is TRBJ2-5 and V is TRBV5-4, with a possible D match to TRBD1 (6 bases). The V end lost 0 bases, the J end lost 1 base, and 10 bases lay between the germline ends. The CDR3 has 15 amino acids. Germline V gene sequence: CDR1 SGHNT, CDR2 YYREEE (reference sequence). The CDR3, as DNA: TGTGCCAGCAGCTTGGCTTTGGGGGCCCAAGAGACCCAGTACTTC. This sequence encodes CASSLALGAQETQYF.

The rearrangement links TRBV29-1 to TRBJ1-3; D remains ambiguous. Trimming took 0 bases from V and 0 from J, leaving 9 bases between them. This CDR3 spans 15 amino acids. Germline V gene sequence: CDR1 SQVTM, CDR2 ANQGSEA. The CDR3 DNA is TGCAGCGTTGAAGATCGGGGAGACTCTGGAAACACCATATATTTT. Its protein product is CSVEDRGDSGNTIYF.

The chain links TRBV5-8 to TRBJ1-5; 9 bases align to TRBD1. The V segment lost 4 bases and the J segment 9 bases; nucleotides outside the gene matches: 8. The germline V gene encodes CDR1 SGHTS and CDR2 YDEGEE. The CDR3 is 14 amino acids. This CDR3 reads CASSRTGASGPQHF. CDR3 sequence (DNA): TGTGCCAGCAGCCGGACAGGGGCTTCGGGGCCCCAGCATTTT.